This T cell receptor (beta chain) was identified in a study of shared clonotypes between healthy human individuals. Study-level background: The donor group consisted of a couple of women and a few men, aged 18 to 49.

As regards this clone: Its matching antigen is unknown.

CD8 cells classed as naive were CD45RO-negative and positively selected for CCR7, excluding terminally differentiated effector memory CD45RA+ cells. All donors qualified as healthy HIV-negative adults and had experienced no recent acute infections or vaccinations. Study observations and caveats: Memory subsets had estimated richness that was generally smaller than that of naive subsets.

Sequencing used immunoSEQ multiplex PCR; TCRdb keeps in-frame clones, though not all of them. The repertoire has millions of clones, approximately 94% of them found once; the top ten carry 0.85% to 1.3%. Germline V gene data show CDR1 as SGDLS and CDR2 as YYNGEE. The junction had 7 bases not matched to a gene; V was cut back by 2 bases and J by 0 bases. The CDR3 is made up of 16 amino acids. Sequenced input: naive CD8+ T cells sorted from blood. J is TRBJ2-7 and V is TRBV9; TRBD2 matches at 8 bases. This TCR was sampled from a man between 18 and 35 years old in good health. CDR3 sequence reads: CASSVSGGESSYEQYF. The CDR3 region has the DNA TGTGCCAGCAGCGTCAGCGGGGGAGAAAGCTCCTACGAGCAGTACTTC.